This TCR beta chain was recorded in a study of CD8+CD57+ T cells in acquired aplastic anemia. About the research overall: Mean DNA quantity obtained from sorted CD4+ and CD8+ cells was about 3 ug. The study obtained about 9.9 million reads on average for CD4+ cells from healthy donors.

Profiling of TCR beta VDJ combinations and CDR3 sequences used genomic DNA as template. TCRdb re-derived calls from the reads in MiXCR, one entry per CDR3 protein. This sample yields some 220,000 distinct CDR3 sequences, of which 34% are seen a single time; 0.95% to 1.2% belongs to the top ten. The TCR comes from a human donor in good health, serving as a control. The specimen was sorted CD4+, CD8+, or CD8+CD57+ T cells (not recorded which) from PBMCs.

CDR3 protein: CASSYGLSGTLATEAFF. The CDR3, as DNA: TGTGCCAGCAGTTATGGACTATCGGGAACACTCGCCACTGAAGCTTTCTTT. This chain links TRBV6-5 with TRBJ1-1; no reliable D call. Germline-derived CDR1 and CDR2 are MNHEY and SVGAGI. The CDR3 is made up of 17 amino acids. Deletions cut 3 bases from V and 4 bases from J, with 21 bases between.